This T cell receptor (beta chain) was found in a study of blood T cells in healthy people across ages. A J-beta primer mix and a sample-barcoded 5' primer were used in a second PCR of roughly 6 to 12 cycles. A single record per CDR3 protein comes from TCRdb applying MiXCR to the 5' RACE reads. The sample includes about 600,000 distinct CDR3 sequences, 47% of them seen just once. On this clonotype: As yet, its antigen is unknown.

This CDR3 spans 15 amino acids. The germline V gene has CDR1 LGHDT and CDR2 YNNKEL (reference sequence). V shed 4 bases and J shed 4 bases, with 13 bases lying between them. Study findings and constraints: Relative to aged donors, long-lived donors carried more naive CD4+ cells and displayed higher diversity.

The chain couples TRBV3-1 to TRBJ1-4; TRBD1 is a possible D gene (5 bases). The sequenced sample consisted of blood. This sequence originates from a man older than 75 in good health. The CDR3 spells CASSPTGGFNEKLFF. CDR3 nucleotide sequence: TGTGCCAGCAGCCCGACGGGGGGATTTAATGAAAAACTGTTTTTT.